This T cell receptor beta chain was identified in a study of radiotherapy plus CTLA-4 blockade in lung cancer. Background on the study: Objective responses were documented in around a sixth of patients, with disease control in just over 30%.

CDR3 length: 18 amino acids. The ends were cut back, 1 base at V and 1 base at J, with 19 bases in the middle. The germline gives CDR1 SEHNR, CDR2 FQNEAQ (reference sequence). Libraries were prepared by immunoSEQ multiplex PCR; TCRdb keeps only in-frame clonotypes and omits some of them. The sample contains about 78,000 clones, about 88% of which appear only once. The material was peripheral blood, obtained from a patient treated with radiotherapy plus ipilimumab. V is TRBV7-9 and J is TRBJ1-1; D is ambiguous. The origin of this receptor is a human donor with non-small cell lung cancer who had stable disease on radiotherapy plus ipilimumab. The CDR3 spells CASSLGATVTAGNTEAFF. DNA of the CDR3: TGTGCCAGCAGCTTAGGGGCTACTGTGACGGCTGGGAACACTGAAGCTTTCTTT.